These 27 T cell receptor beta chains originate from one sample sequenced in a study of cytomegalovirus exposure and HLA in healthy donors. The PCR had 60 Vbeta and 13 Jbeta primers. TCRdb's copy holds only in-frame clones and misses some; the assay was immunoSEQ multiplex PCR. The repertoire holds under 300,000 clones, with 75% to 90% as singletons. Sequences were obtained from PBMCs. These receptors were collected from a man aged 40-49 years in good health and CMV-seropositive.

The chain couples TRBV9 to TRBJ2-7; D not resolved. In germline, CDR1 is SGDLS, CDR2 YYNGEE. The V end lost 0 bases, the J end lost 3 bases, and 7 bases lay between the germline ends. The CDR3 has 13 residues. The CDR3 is CASSVAVGYEQYF. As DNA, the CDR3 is TGTGCCAGCAGCGTAGCGGTTGGCTACGAGCAGTACTTC.

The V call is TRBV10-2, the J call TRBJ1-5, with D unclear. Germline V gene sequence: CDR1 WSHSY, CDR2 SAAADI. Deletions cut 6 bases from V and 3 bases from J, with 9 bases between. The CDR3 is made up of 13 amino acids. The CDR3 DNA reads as TGCGCCAGCAGGGCAGGTCCCAATCAGCCCCAGCATTTT. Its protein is CASRAGPNQPQHF.

In nucleotides, the CDR3 is TGCGCCAGCAGGGGTGGACTAGCGGGAGTGCCAGGTTCCTACAATGAGCAGTTCTTC. Protein sequence: CASRGGLAGVPGSYNEQFF. V and J are TRBV5-1 and TRBJ2-1; 13 positions match TRBD2. The CDR3 has 19 residues. CDR1 is SGHRS and CDR2 is YFSETQ in the germline V gene. V shed 5 bases, J shed 1 base, and the junction held 12 bases outside the gene matches.

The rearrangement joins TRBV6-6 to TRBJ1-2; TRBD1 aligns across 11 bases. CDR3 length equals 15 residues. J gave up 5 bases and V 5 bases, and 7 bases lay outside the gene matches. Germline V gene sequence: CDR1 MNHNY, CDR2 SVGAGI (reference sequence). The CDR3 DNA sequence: TGTGCCAGCAGTACAGCCGGGACAGGGGGTTATGGCTACACCTTC. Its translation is CASSTAGTGGYGYTF.

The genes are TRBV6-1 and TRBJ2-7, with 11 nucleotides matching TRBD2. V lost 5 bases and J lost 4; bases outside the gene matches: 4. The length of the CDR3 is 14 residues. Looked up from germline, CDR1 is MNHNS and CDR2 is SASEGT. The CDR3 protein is CASSLAGGGYEQYF. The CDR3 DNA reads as TGTGCCAGCAGTCTAGCGGGAGGAGGGTACGAGCAGTACTTC.

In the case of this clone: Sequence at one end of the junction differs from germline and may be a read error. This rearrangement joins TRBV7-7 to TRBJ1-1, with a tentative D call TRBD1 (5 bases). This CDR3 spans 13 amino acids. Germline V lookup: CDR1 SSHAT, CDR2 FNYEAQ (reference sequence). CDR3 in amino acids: CASSSTGDVEAFF. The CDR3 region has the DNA TGTGCTAGCAGCTCAACGGGGGACGTTGAAGCTTTCTTT.

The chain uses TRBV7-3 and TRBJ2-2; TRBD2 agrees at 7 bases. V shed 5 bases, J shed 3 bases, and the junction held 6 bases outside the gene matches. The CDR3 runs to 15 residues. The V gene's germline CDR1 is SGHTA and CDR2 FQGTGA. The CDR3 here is CASSLGGGDTGELFF. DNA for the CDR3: TGTGCCAGCAGCCTCGGCGGGGGAGACACCGGGGAGCTGTTTTTT.

CDR3 DNA sequence: TGTGCCAGCAGCTTGGGGGGGGTCTACGAGCAGTACTTC. Encoded protein: CASSLGGVYEQYF. This rearrangement joins TRBV7-2 to TRBJ2-7, with 7 positions matching TRBD2. Germline CDR1 SGHTA, CDR2 FQGNSA. With V trimmed by 3 bases and J by 3 bases, 2 bases remained unmatched. The CDR3 contains 13 residues.

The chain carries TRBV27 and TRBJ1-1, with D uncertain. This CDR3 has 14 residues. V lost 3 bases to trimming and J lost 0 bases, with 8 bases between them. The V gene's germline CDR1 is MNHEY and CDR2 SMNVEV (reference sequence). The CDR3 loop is CASSFAHLNTEAFF. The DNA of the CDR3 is TGTGCCAGCAGTTTTGCACATTTGAACACTGAAGCTTTCTTT.

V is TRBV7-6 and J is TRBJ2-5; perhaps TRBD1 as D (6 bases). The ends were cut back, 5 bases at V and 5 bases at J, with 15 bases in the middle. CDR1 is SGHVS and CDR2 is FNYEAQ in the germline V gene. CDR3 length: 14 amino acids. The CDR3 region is CASSIRGFAETQYF. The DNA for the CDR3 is TGTGCCAGCAGCATCAGGGGTTTTGCGGAGACCCAGTACTTC. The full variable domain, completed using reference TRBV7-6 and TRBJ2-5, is GAGVSQSPRYKVTKRGQDVALRCDPISGHVSLYWYRQALGQGPEFLTYFNYEAQQDKSGLPNDRFSAERPEGSISTLTIQRTEQRDSAMYRCASSIRGFAETQYFGPGTRLLVL.

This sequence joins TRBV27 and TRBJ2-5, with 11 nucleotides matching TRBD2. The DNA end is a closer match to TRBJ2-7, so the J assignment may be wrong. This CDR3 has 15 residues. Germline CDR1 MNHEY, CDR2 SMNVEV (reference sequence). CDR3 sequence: CASSSRLAGPYEQYF. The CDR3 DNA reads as TGTGCCAGCAGTTCTAGACTAGCGGGGCCCTACGAGCAGTACTTC.

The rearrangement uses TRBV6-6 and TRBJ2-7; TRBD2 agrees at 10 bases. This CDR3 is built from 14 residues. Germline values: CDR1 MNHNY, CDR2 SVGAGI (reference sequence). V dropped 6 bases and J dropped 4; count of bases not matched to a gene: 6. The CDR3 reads CASSTTSGAYEQYF. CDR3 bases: TGTGCCAGCAGCACAACTAGCGGGGCTTACGAGCAGTACTTC.

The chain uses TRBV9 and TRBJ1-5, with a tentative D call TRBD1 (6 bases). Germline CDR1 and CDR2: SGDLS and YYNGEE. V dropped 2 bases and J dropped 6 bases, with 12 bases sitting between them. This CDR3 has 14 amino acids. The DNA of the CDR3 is TGTGCCAGCAGCGTCTCAGGGGAGAGTCAGCCCCAGCATTTT. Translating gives CASSVSGESQPQHF.

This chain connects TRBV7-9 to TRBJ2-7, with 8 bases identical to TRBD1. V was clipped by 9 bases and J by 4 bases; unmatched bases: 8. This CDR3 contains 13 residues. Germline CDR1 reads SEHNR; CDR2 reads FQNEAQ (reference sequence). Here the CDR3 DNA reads TGTGCCAGTGCGGACAGGGAATTGTACGAGCAGTACTTC. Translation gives CASADRELYEQYF.

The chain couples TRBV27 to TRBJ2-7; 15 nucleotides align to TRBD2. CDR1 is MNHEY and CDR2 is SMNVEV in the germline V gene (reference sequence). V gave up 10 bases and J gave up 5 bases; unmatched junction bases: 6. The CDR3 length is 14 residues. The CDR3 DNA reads TGTGCCATCGGACTAGCGGGAGGGTCCCACGAGCAGTACTTC. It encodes CAIGLAGGSHEQYF.

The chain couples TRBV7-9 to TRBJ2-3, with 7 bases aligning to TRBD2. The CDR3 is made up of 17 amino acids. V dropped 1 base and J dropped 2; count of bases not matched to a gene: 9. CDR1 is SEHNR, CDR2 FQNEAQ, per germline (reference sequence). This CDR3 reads CASSLEVSSGITDTQYF. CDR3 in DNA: TGTGCCAGCAGCTTAGAAGTCTCTAGCGGAATCACAGATACGCAGTATTTT. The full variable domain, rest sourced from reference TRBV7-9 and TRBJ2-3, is DTGVSQNPRHKITKRGQNVTFRCDPISEHNRLYWYRQTLGQGPEFLTYFQNEAQLEKSRLLSDRFSAERPKGSFSTLEIQRTEQGDSAMYLCASSLEVSSGITDTQYFGPGTRLTVL.

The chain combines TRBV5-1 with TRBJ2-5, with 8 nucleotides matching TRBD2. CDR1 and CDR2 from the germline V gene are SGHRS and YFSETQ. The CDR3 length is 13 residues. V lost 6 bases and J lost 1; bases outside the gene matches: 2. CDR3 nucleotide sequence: TGCGCCAGCACGGGAGGGGGCCAAGAGACCCAGTACTTC. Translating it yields CASTGGGQETQYF.

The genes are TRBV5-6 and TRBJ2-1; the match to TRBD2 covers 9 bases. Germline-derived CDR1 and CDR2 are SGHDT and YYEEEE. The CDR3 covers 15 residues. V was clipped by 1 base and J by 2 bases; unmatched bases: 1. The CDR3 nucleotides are TGTGCCAGCAGCTTGAGACTAGCGGCCTACAATGAGCAGTTCTTC. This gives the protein CASSLRLAAYNEQFF.

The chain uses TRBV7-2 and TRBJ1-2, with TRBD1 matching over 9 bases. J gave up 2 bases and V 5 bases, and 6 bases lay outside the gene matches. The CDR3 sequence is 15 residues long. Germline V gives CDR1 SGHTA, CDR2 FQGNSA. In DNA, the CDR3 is TGTGCCAGCAGCCCCCTCGGGACAGGGAACTATGGCTACACCTTC. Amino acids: CASSPLGTGNYGYTF.

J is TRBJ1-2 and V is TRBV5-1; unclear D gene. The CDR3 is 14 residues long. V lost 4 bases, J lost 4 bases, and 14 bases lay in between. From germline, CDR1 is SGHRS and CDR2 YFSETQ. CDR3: CASSQTHRIYGYTF. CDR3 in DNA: TGCGCCAGCAGCCAGACACATAGGATCTATGGCTACACCTTC.

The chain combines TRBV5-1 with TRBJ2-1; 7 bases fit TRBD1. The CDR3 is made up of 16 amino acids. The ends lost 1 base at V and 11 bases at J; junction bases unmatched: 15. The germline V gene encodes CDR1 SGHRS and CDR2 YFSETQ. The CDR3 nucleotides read TGCGCCAGCAGCTTGACTTCCGGACAGGCTACCCAGAAGCAGTTCTTC. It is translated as CASSLTSGQATQKQFF.

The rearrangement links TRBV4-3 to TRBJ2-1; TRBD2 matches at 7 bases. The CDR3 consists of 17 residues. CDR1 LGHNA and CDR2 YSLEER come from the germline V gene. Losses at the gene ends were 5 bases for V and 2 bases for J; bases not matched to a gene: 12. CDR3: CASSEGRTSVPYNEQFF. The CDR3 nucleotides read TGCGCCAGCAGCGAAGGGAGAACTAGCGTTCCCTACAATGAGCAGTTCTTC.

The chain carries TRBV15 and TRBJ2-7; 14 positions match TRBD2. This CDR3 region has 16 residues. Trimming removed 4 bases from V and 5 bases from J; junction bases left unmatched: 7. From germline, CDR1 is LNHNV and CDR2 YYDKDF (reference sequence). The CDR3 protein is CATSIEGLAGDDEQYF. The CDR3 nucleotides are TGTGCCACCAGCATAGAGGGACTAGCGGGAGATGACGAGCAGTACTTC.

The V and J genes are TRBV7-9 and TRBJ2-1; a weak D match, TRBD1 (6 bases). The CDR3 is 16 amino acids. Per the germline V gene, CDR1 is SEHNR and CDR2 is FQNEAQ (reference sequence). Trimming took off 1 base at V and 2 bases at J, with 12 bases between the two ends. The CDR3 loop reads CASSLDGGNPYNEQFF. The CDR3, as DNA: TGTGCCAGCAGCTTAGATGGGGGCAATCCCTACAATGAGCAGTTCTTC.

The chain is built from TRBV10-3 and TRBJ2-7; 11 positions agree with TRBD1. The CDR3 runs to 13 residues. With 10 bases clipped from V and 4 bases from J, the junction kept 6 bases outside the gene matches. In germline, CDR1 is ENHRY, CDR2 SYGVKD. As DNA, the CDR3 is TGTGCCAGCCGGACAGGGGGCGAATACGAGCAGTACTTC. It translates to CASRTGGEYEQYF.

The CDR3 nucleotides are TGTGCCAGCAGTTACGGCGGGGAGAATTACAATGAGCAGTTCTTC. It is translated as CASSYGGENYNEQFF. The genes are TRBV6-6 and TRBJ2-1; D is possibly TRBD2 (6 bases). CDR1 is MNHNY and CDR2 is SVGAGI in the germline V gene (reference sequence). The length of the CDR3 is 15 residues. V was cut by 2 bases and J by 4 bases, with 12 bases left in between.

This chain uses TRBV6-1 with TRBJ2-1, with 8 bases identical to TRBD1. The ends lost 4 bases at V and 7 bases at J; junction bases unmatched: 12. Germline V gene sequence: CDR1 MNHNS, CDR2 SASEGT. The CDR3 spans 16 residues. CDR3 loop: CASSAAWGQVWNEQFF. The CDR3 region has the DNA TGTGCCAGCAGTGCCGCATGGGGACAGGTATGGAATGAGCAGTTCTTC.